This T cell receptor beta chain was identified during a study of blood T cell repertoires in COVID-19. Looking at the study overall: Whether acute or convalescent, the COVID-19 samples came from the United States, Italy and Spain.

Trimming stripped 5 bases from V and 6 bases from J, with 16 bases between. Per the germline V gene, CDR1 is GTSNPN and CDR2 is SVGIG (reference sequence). CDR3 length: 13 residues. Per the authors' pipeline: Amplification of reference gene primers was used by the study to estimate nucleated cell counts. Profiled with immunoSEQ multiplex PCR; TCRdb holds only in-frame clones, not every one. From that table come the V and J calls and clone size; the DNA was used to work out D and trimming. This sample carries about 210,000 clones, 70% to 90% of them seen once, and the ten largest clones take approximately 0.9%.

The origin of this receptor is a man between 60 and 70 years old with COVID-19, enrolled during active disease. The source material was peripheral blood. V is TRBV30 and J is TRBJ1-2; perhaps TRBD1 as D (5 bases). CDR3 amino acids: CAWAQTEDHGYTF. The CDR3 nucleotides are TGTGCCTGGGCTCAGACAGAAGACCATGGCTACACCTTC.